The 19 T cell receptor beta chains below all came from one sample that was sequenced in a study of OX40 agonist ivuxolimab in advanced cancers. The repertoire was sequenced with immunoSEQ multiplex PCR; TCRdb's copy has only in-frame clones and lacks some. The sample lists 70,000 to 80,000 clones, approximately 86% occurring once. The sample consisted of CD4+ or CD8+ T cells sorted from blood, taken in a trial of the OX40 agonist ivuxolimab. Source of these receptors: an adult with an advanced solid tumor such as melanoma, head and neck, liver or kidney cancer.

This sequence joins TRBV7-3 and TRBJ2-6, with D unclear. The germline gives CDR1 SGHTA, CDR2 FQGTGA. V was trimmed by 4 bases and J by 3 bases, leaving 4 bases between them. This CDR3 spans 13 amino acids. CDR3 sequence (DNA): TGTGCCAGCAGCTACGGTGGGGCCAACGTCCTGACTTTC. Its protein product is CASSYGGANVLTF.

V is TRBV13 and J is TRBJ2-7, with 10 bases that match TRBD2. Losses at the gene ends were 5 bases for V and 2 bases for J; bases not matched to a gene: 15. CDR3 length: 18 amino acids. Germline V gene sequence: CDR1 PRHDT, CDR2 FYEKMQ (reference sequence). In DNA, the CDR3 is TGTGCCAGCAGCGAACAGGGGGTTTTAGCGGGAGGTGCCTACGAGCAGTACTTC. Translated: CASSEQGVLAGGAYEQYF.

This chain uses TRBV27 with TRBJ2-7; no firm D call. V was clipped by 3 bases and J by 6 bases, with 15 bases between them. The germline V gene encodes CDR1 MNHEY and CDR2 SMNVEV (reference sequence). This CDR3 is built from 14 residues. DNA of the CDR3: TGTGCCAGCAGTTTGATGGGCGCCGACCCCGAGCAGTACTTC. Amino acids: CASSLMGADPEQYF.

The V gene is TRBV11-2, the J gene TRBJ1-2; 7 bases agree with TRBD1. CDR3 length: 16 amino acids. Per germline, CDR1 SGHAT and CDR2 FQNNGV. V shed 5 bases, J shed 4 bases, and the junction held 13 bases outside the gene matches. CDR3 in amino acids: CASSPPGTAGAYGYTF. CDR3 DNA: TGTGCCAGCAGCCCACCCGGGACAGCCGGGGCCTATGGCTACACCTTC.

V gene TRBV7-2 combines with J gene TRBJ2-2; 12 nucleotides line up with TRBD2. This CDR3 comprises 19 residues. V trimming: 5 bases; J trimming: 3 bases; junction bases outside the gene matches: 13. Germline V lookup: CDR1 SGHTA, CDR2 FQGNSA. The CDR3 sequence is CASSTRPGLAGFDTGELFF. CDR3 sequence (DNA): TGTGCCAGCAGCACGAGGCCGGGACTAGCGGGTTTCGACACCGGGGAGCTGTTTTTT. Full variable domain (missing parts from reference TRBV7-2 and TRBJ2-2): GAGVSQSPSNKVTEKGKDVELRCDPISGHTALYWYRQSLGQGLEFLIYFQGNSAPDKSGLPSDRFSAERTGGSVSTLTIQRTQQEDSAVYLCASSTRPGLAGFDTGELFFGEGSRLTVL.

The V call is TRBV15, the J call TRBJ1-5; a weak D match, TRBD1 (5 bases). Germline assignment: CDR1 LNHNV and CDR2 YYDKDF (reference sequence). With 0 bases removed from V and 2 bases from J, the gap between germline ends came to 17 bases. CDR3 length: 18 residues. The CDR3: CATSRDLGRGIGNQPQHF. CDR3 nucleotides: TGTGCCACCAGCAGAGATCTGGGGCGGGGTATCGGCAATCAGCCCCAGCATTTT.

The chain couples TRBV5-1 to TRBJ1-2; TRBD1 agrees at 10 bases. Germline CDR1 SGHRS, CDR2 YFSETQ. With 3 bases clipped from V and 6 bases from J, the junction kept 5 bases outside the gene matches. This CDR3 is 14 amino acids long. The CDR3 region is CASSSGQGGDGYTF. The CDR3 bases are TGCGCCAGCAGCTCAGGACAGGGGGGCGATGGCTACACCTTC.

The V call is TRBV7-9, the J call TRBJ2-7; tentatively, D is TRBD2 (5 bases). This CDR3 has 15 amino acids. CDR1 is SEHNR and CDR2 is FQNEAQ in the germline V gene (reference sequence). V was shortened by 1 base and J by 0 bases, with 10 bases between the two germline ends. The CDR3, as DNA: TGTGCCAGCAGCTTAGACGGCGGGCTCTCCTACGAGCAGTACTTC. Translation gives CASSLDGGLSYEQYF. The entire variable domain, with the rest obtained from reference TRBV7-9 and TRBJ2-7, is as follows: DTGVSQNPRHKITKRGQNVTFRCDPISEHNRLYWYRQTLGQGPEFLTYFQNEAQLEKSRLLSDRFSAERPKGSFSTLEIQRTEQGDSAMYLCASSLDGGLSYEQYFGPGTRLTVT.

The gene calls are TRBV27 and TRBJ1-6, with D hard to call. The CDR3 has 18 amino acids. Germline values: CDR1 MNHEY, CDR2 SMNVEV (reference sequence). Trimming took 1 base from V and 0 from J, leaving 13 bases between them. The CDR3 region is CASSLWAPAPSYNSPLHF. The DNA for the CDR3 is TGTGCCAGCAGTTTATGGGCCCCGGCCCCCTCCTATAATTCACCCCTCCACTTT.

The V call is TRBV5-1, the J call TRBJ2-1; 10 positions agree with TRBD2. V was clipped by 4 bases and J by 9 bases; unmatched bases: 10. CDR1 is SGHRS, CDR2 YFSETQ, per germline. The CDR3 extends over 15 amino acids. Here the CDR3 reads CASSPSGGARGEQFF. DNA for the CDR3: TGCGCCAGCAGCCCGAGCGGGGGGGCCAGGGGTGAGCAGTTCTTC. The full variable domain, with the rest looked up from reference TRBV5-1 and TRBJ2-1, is KAGVTQTPRYLIKTRGQQVTLSCSPISGHRSVSWYQQTPGQGLQFLFEYFSETQRNKGNFPGRFSGRQFSNSRSEMNVSTLELGDSALYLCASSPSGGARGEQFFGPGTRLTVL.

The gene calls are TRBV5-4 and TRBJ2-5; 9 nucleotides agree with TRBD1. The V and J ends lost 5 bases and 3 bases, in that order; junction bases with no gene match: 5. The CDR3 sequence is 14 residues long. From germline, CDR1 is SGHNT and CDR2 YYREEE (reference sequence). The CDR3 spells CASSYRDREETQYF. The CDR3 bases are TGTGCCAGCAGTTACCGGGACAGGGAAGAGACCCAGTACTTC.

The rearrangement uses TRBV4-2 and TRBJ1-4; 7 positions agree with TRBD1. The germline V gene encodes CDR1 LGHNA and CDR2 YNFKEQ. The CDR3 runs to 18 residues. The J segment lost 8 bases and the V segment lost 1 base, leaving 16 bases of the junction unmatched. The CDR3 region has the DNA TGTGCCAGCAGCCAAGGGGAGGGGGCGCGGGGGGCGAGAGAAAAACTGTTTTTT. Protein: CASSQGEGARGAREKLFF.

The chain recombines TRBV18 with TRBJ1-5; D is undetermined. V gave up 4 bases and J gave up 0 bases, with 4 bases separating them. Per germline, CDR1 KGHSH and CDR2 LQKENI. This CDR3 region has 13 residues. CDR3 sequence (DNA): TGTGCCAGCTCACGGGATAGCAATCAGCCCCAGCATTTT. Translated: CASSRDSNQPQHF.

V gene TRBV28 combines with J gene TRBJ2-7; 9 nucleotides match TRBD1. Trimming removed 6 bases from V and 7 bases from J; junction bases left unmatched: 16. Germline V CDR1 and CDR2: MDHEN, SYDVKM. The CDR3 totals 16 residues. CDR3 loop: CASSDWGQGAEVEQYF. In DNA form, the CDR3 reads TGTGCCAGCAGCGACTGGGGACAGGGAGCCGAGGTGGAGCAGTACTTC.

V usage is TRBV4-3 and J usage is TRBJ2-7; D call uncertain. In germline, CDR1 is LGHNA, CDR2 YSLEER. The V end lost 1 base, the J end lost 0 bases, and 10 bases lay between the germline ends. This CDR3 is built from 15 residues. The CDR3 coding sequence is TGCGCCAGCAGCCAAGGCCACTTGAGCTCCTACGAGCAGTACTTC. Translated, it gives CASSQGHLSSYEQYF.

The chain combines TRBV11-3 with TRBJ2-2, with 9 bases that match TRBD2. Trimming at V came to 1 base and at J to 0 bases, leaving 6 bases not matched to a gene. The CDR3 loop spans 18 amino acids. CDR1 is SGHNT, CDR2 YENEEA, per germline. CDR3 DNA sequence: TGTGCCAGCAGCTTAGGATTAGCGGGAGCTTCGAACACCGGGGAGCTGTTTTTT. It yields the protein CASSLGLAGASNTGELFF.

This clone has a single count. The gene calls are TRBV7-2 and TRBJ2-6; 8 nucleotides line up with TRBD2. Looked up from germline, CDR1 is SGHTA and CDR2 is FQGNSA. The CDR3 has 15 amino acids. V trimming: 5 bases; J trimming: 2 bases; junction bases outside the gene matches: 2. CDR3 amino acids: CASSPGGAGANVLTF. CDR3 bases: TGTGCCAGCAGCCCGGGGGGGGCTGGGGCCAACGTCCTGACTTTC.

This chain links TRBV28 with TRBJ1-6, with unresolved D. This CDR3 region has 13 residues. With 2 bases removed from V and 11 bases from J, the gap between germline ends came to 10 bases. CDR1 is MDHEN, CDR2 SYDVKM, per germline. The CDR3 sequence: CASSLMRKPPLHF. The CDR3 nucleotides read TGTGCCAGCAGTTTAATGCGGAAACCACCCCTCCACTTT.

CDR3 bases: TGTGCCAGCAGTTACTCATTAGGGAAAGGGGCGCAGCCCCAGCATTTT. It codes for CASSYSLGKGAQPQHF. This chain joins TRBV28 and TRBJ1-5; weak D call: TRBD1 (5 bases). The CDR3 has 16 amino acids. V was trimmed by 4 bases and J by 7 bases, leaving 20 bases between them. Per the germline V gene, CDR1 is MDHEN and CDR2 is SYDVKM.